One and the same sample provided the 20 T cell receptor beta chains below, sequenced in a study of OX40 agonist ivuxolimab in advanced cancers. Libraries were built with the immunoSEQ multiplex PCR assay. Imported from immuneACCESS, the table was reduced by TCRdb to in-frame sequences with V and J called. These copies leave out some clones; in studies compared against another copy, an unresolved V gene accounts for under half, and the cause of the remainder is not known. The sample contains 81,000 or so clones, around 89% of them found a single time. Jointly, the top ten make up 0.45% to 0.6% of the sample. Sequencing was performed on CD4+ or CD8+ T cells sorted from blood, taken in a trial of the OX40 agonist ivuxolimab. These TCRs come from an adult with an advanced solid tumor such as melanoma, head and neck, liver or kidney cancer.

The V call is TRBV18, the J call TRBJ2-5; maybe TRBD1 (5 bases). The CDR3 sequence is 16 residues long. V gave up 8 bases and J gave up 2 bases, with 21 bases separating them. Germline-derived CDR1 and CDR2 are KGHSH and LQKENI. CDR3 in amino acids: CASGKKTVGVQETQYF. DNA for the CDR3: TGTGCCAGCGGAAAAAAGACAGTAGGCGTGCAAGAGACCCAGTACTTC.

This sequence joins TRBV11-3 and TRBJ2-2, with D uncertain. Per germline, CDR1 SGHNT and CDR2 YENEEA. V shed 0 bases and J shed 1 base, with 9 bases lying between them. This CDR3 has 16 residues. CDR3 coding DNA: TGTGCCAGCAGCTTAGATTTAGAGAGGAACACCGGGGAGCTGTTTTTT. Protein: CASSLDLERNTGELFF.

The J gene is TRBJ1-4, the V gene TRBV5-1; maybe TRBD1 (6 bases). Trimming shortened V by 4 bases and J by 0 bases, and 7 bases separated the two germline ends. This CDR3 comprises 14 residues. In germline, CDR1 is SGHRS, CDR2 YFSETQ. The chain's CDR3 is CASSAGATNEKLFF. In DNA, the CDR3 is TGCGCCAGCAGCGCAGGGGCAACTAATGAAAAACTGTTTTTT.

J is TRBJ1-2 and V is TRBV7-2; unclear D gene. From germline, CDR1 is SGHTA and CDR2 FQGNSA. V lost 5 bases and J 5 bases, leaving 12 bases between the germline ends. This CDR3 is 13 amino acids long. CDR3 sequence: CASSQGSTYGYTF. As DNA, the CDR3 is TGTGCCAGCAGCCAAGGGTCTACTTATGGCTACACCTTC.

This chain joins TRBV28 and TRBJ1-6; no definite D call. This CDR3 comprises 12 residues. V shed 4 bases and J shed 10 bases, with 8 bases lying between them. CDR1 MDHEN and CDR2 SYDVKM come from the germline V gene. This CDR3 reads CASSSGESPLHF. CDR3 nucleotides: TGTGCCAGCAGTTCCGGGGAATCACCCCTCCACTTT.

This chain uses TRBV6-6 with TRBJ1-1, with D possibly matching TRBD1 (6 bases). Trimming took 6 bases from V and 1 from J, leaving 12 bases between them. The CDR3 contains 14 residues. Germline values: CDR1 MNHNY, CDR2 SVGAGI (reference sequence). This CDR3 is CASSPLGANTEAFF. In DNA form, the CDR3 reads TGTGCCAGCAGCCCCTTGGGGGCGAACACTGAAGCTTTCTTT.

The V gene is TRBV7-7, the J gene TRBJ2-5; TRBD2 is a possible D gene (5 bases). The V end lost 7 bases, the J end lost 3 bases, and 9 bases lay between the germline ends. CDR3 length: 12 amino acids. Per the germline V gene, CDR1 is SSHAT and CDR2 is FNYEAQ (reference sequence). The CDR3 coding sequence is TGTGCCAGCATGGAGGTTAAAGAGACCCAGTACTTC. It is translated as CASMEVKETQYF.

This chain links TRBV5-1 with TRBJ2-3, with D maybe TRBD2 (5 bases). There are 14 residues in the CDR3. Deletions cut 6 bases from V and 2 bases from J, with 13 bases between. Per germline, CDR1 SGHRS and CDR2 YFSETQ. The CDR3 DNA reads as TGCGCCAGCAACCGAGGGAGCTTCACAGATACGCAGTATTTT. It encodes CASNRGSFTDTQYF. The full variable domain, in which reference TRBV5-1 and TRBJ2-3 provide the parts outside the CDR3, is KAGVTQTPRYLIKTRGQQVTLSCSPISGHRSVSWYQQTPGQGLQFLFEYFSETQRNKGNFPGRFSGRQFSNSRSEMNVSTLELGDSALYLCASNRGSFTDTQYFGPGTRLTVL.

This clone was observed a handful of times. The chain employs TRBV28 and TRBJ1-6; D might be TRBD1 (6 bases). V shed 4 bases and J shed 9 bases, with 13 bases lying between them. The germline CDR1 and CDR2 sequences are MDHEN and SYDVKM. The CDR3 has 14 amino acids. This CDR3 is CASSWAGGGSPLHF. CDR3 sequence (DNA): TGTGCCAGCAGTTGGGCGGGGGGCGGTTCACCCCTCCACTTT.

This sequence joins TRBV11-1 and TRBJ2-2, with 10 bases matching TRBD1. Germline V gene sequence: CDR1 SGHAT, CDR2 FQDESV (reference sequence). Losses at the gene ends were 3 bases for V and 4 bases for J; bases not matched to a gene: 5. The CDR3 runs to 16 residues. CDR3 amino acids: CASSFRQGAGTGELFF. The DNA for the CDR3 is TGTGCCAGCAGCTTTAGACAGGGGGCCGGCACCGGGGAGCTGTTTTTT. Based on the CDR3 plus reference TRBV11-1 and TRBJ2-2, the full variable domain is EAEVAQSPRYKITEKSQAVAFWCDPISGHATLYWYRQILGQGPELLVQFQDESVVDDSQLPKDRFSAERLKGVDSTLKIQPAELGDSAMYLCASSFRQGAGTGELFFGEGSRLTVL.

The rearrangement links TRBV7-9 to TRBJ2-5; D gene unclear. V lost 3 bases and J lost 4, with 12 bases in between. This CDR3 is 14 amino acids long. Germline values: CDR1 SEHNR, CDR2 FQNEAQ (reference sequence). This chain's CDR3 is CASSLGGPGETQYF. As DNA, the CDR3 is TGTGCCAGCAGCTTGGGTGGACCCGGAGAGACCCAGTACTTC.

This clone was observed a single time. The rearrangement joins TRBV5-1 to TRBJ1-2, with TRBD1 as a possible D gene (6 bases). This CDR3 contains 13 residues. Germline V lookup: CDR1 SGHRS, CDR2 YFSETQ. V lost 0 bases and J 6 bases, leaving 9 bases between the germline ends. The CDR3 DNA reads TGCGCCAGCAGCTTGGAGGGGGGCAATGGCTACACCTTC. Amino acid sequence: CASSLEGGNGYTF.

The chain uses TRBV27 and TRBJ1-4; tentative D call: TRBD1 (6 bases). CDR3 length: 16 amino acids. V was cut by 6 bases and J by 0 bases, with 14 bases left in between. Per germline, CDR1 MNHEY and CDR2 SMNVEV (reference sequence). CDR3 DNA: TGTGCCAGCAGCCCATGGACAGTTGCAACTAATGAAAAACTGTTTTTT. Translation: CASSPWTVATNEKLFF.

The chain recombines TRBV15 with TRBJ2-2, with D hard to call. The CDR3 sequence is 14 residues long. Germline V gene lookup returns CDR1 LNHNV and CDR2 YYDKDF (reference sequence). Trimming cost V 1 base and J 7 bases, with 10 bases left between them. In nucleotides, the CDR3 is TGTGCCACCAGCAGAGTTCGCTTTTTCGGGGAGCTGTTTTTT. Amino acids: CATSRVRFFGELFF.

V gene TRBV6-6 combines with J gene TRBJ1-5, with D maybe TRBD1 (6 bases). Germline values: CDR1 MNHNY, CDR2 SVGAGI (reference sequence). V gave up 5 bases and J gave up 5 bases, with 16 bases separating them. The CDR3 sequence is 15 residues long. The CDR3 loop is CASSPRGGGDQPQHF. CDR3 DNA: TGTGCCAGCAGTCCTCGTGGAGGGGGGGATCAGCCCCAGCATTTT.

The V call is TRBV4-2, the J call TRBJ2-7; D may be TRBD1 (6 bases). Trimming pared 0 bases from V and 0 bases from J, leaving 12 bases between. Germline CDR1 reads LGHNA; CDR2 reads YNFKEQ. The CDR3 runs 16 residues. The CDR3 loop is CASSQESQQGSYEQYF. The DNA of the CDR3 is TGTGCCAGCAGCCAAGAAAGTCAACAGGGCTCCTACGAGCAGTACTTC.

This chain connects TRBV2 to TRBJ2-2; tentatively, D is TRBD1 (5 bases). V lost 1 base and J lost 3, with 6 bases in between. Germline CDR1 SNHLY, CDR2 FYNNEI. The CDR3 sequence is 14 residues long. In nucleotides, the CDR3 is TGTGCCAGCAGTGAAGAGGGGTACACCGGGGAGCTGTTTTTT. Amino acids: CASSEEGYTGELFF.

This chain connects TRBV5-6 to TRBJ2-7, with 7 bases matching TRBD1. V shed 4 bases, J shed 0 bases, and the junction held 13 bases outside the gene matches. CDR1 and CDR2 (germline): SGHDT, YYEEEE. The CDR3 spans 17 residues. The CDR3, as DNA: TGTGCCAGCAGCACCTCTCCGGGACAGATTCTCTCCTACGAGCAGTACTTC. This gives the protein CASSTSPGQILSYEQYF.

J is TRBJ1-1 and V is TRBV5-1; D not resolved. Per the germline V gene, CDR1 is SGHRS and CDR2 is YFSETQ. The CDR3 has 13 residues. V was clipped by 7 bases and J by 0 bases, with 10 bases between them. CDR3 sequence reads: CASPVLVNTEAFF. In nucleotides, the CDR3 is TGCGCCAGCCCCGTCCTTGTGAACACTGAAGCTTTCTTT.

The chain couples TRBV4-1 to TRBJ1-2; tentatively, D is TRBD1 (5 bases). Germline V lookup: CDR1 MGHRA, CDR2 YSYEKL. Between the trimmed V and J ends, which lost 1 base and 5 bases, there was a span of 11 bases. The CDR3 consists of 14 residues. CDR3 DNA: TGCGCCAGCAGCCAAGCCGGGACTGTTTATGGCTACACCTTC. It encodes CASSQAGTVYGYTF.